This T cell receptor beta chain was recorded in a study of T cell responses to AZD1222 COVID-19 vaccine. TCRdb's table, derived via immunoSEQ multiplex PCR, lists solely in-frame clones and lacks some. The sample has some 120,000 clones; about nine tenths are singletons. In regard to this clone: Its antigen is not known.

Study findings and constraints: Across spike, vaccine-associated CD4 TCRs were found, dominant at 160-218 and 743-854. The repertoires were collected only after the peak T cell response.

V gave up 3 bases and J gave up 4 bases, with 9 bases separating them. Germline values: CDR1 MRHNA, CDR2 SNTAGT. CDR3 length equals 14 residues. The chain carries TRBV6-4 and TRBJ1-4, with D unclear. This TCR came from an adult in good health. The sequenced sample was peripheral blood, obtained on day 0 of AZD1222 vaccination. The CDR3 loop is CASSEHAYNEKLFF. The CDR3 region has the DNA TGTGCCAGCAGTGAGCACGCTTATAATGAAAAACTGTTTTTT.